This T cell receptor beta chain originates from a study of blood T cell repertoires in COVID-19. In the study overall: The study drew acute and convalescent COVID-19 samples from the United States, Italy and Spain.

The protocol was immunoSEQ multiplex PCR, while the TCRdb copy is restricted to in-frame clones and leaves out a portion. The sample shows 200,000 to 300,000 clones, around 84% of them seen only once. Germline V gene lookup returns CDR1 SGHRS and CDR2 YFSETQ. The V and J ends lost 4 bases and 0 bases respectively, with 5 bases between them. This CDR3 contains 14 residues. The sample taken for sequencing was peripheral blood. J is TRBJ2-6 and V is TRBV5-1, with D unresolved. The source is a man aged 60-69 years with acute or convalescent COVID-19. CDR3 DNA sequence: TGCGCCAGCAGCCTTTACTCTGGGGCCAACGTCCTGACTTTC. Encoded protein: CASSLYSGANVLTF.